This record concerns one TCR beta chain sequence. The antigen is unknown. Multiplex PCR with 32 V and 13 J primers amplified TCR beta CDR3. TCRdb recomputed calls from the multiplex PCR reads with MiXCR, one row per CDR3 protein. The sample consists of tens of thousands of distinct CDR3 sequences, 25% to 30% of them appearing once. The data originate from a study of immune heterogeneity within non-small cell lung tumors. Study-level results: A significant, moderate positive correlation (R about 0.34) linked local T-cell clonality and tumor mutational burden. Each patient largely had their own distinct set of high-frequency T-cell receptor beta clonotypes.

The template for each sample was around 540 ng of genomic DNA, which had been extracted from bulk tumor tissue. During surgery, several far-apart biopsies were obtained from every primary tumor. Curative operations were performed on patients who had untreated, newly diagnosed non-small cell lung cancer. V lost 7 bases and J lost 0, with 13 bases in between. This CDR3 region has 14 residues. The germline V gene encodes CDR1 SGHAT and CDR2 FQDESV (reference sequence). This TCR was recovered from a man between 35 and 55 years old with non-small cell lung cancer. The rearrangement links TRBV11-1 to TRBJ2-7, with a tentative D call TRBD1 (6 bases). Sequences were obtained from lung tumor tissue. The CDR3 DNA reads as TGTGCCAGCAAATTTCAGACAGGCTCCTACGAGCAGTACTTC. Translated: CASKFQTGSYEQYF.